This entry is about one T cell receptor (beta chain). In the authors' workflow: The assay estimated nucleated cells by amplifying reference gene primers. The data were produced by immunoSEQ multiplex PCR, yet TCRdb's version contains in-frame clones alone and is incomplete. V and J calls plus clone size are reproduced from that table; the DNA served to infer D and trimming. The sample has some 100,000 clones, 70% to 90% seen once. This entry comes from a study of blood T cell repertoires in COVID-19. Turning to the study itself: COVID-19 samples collected from the United States, Italy and Spain covered acute and convalescent phases. From T cells, B-cell-depleted T cells, or PBMCs came the material, which was cDNA or gDNA.

Trimming took 5 bases from V and 3 from J, leaving 14 bases between them. Germline CDR1 and CDR2: SGHDT and YYEEEE. This CDR3 has 14 residues. The chain is built from TRBV5-6 and TRBJ1-1; perhaps TRBD1 as D (5 bases). This clonotype originated in a woman aged 70 to 79 with acute or convalescent COVID-19. The sequenced material came from peripheral blood. CDR3 protein: CASRVDRNHTEAFF. Written as DNA, the CDR3 is TGTGCCAGCAGAGTAGACAGAAATCACACTGAAGCTTTCTTT.